Detailed here is one T cell receptor beta chain. The CDR3 spans 15 residues. The J segment lost 2 bases and the V segment lost 1 base, leaving 3 bases of the junction unmatched. Germline CDR1 is SGHTA and CDR2 is FQGTGA. The record originates from a study of blood T cell repertoires in COVID-19. Study-wide background: The cDNA or gDNA used as material had been derived from T cells, B-cell-depleted T cells, or PBMCs.

Authors' processing steps: Estimation of nucleated cell counts relied on the amplification of reference gene primers. Method: immunoSEQ multiplex PCR; TCRdb's copy keeps in-frame clones and lacks some. The DNA was the basis for D and trimming; V, J and clone size are from that table. The sample contains around 55,000 clones, around 85% of which appear only once. The specimen sequenced was peripheral blood. This clonotype was sampled from a human donor in a cohort sampled during active COVID-19. The V gene is TRBV7-3, the J gene TRBJ2-3, with TRBD2 matching over 7 bases. The CDR3 nucleotides are TGTGCCAGCAGCTTAAATGGACTAGACACAGATACGCAGTATTTT. It specifies CASSLNGLDTDTQYF.